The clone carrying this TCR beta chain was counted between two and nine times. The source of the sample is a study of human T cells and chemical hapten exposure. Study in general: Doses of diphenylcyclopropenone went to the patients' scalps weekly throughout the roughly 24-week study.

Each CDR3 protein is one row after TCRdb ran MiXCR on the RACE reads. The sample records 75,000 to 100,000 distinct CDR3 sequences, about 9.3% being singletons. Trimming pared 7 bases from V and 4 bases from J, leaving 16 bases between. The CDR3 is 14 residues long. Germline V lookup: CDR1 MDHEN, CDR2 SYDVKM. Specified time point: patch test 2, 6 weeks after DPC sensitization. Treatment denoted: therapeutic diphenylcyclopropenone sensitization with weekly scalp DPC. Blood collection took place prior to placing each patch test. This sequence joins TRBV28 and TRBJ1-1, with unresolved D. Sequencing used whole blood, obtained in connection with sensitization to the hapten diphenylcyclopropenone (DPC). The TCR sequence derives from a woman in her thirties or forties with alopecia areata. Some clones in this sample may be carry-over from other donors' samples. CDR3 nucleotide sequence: TGTGCCAGCACCCTGGACGCGGCGGGCACTGAAGCTTTCTTT. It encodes CASTLDAAGTEAFF.